The T cell receptor beta chain under discussion was sequenced for a study of cytomegalovirus exposure and HLA in healthy donors. Notes on the study in general: Presence/absence analyses took donor sequencing depth as roughly uniform. In an earlier analysis, most TCR beta V segments were productive about 90% or about 30% of the time. The authors later linked a missense DCLRE1C variant to TCR beta V- and J-gene trimming.

The PCR employed 60 Vbeta primers together with 13 Jbeta primers. Clones were sequenced by immunoSEQ multiplex PCR, and TCRdb holds only the in-frame ones, with some missing. Of about 120,000 clones listed, around 79% are singletons. The CDR3 runs 14 residues. The V end lost 1 base, the J end lost 0 bases, and 6 bases lay between the germline ends. Germline V gene lookup returns CDR1 LGHNA and CDR2 YNFKEQ. With regard to this clone: Its antigen is not identified.

The receptor was derived from a woman between 35 and 50 years old in good health and CMV-seronegative. The chain links TRBV4-2 to TRBJ2-5; D ambiguous. The sample consisted of PBMCs. The CDR3 reads CASSQGANQETQYF. In DNA form, the CDR3 reads TGTGCCAGCAGCCAAGGGGCAAACCAAGAGACCCAGTACTTC.